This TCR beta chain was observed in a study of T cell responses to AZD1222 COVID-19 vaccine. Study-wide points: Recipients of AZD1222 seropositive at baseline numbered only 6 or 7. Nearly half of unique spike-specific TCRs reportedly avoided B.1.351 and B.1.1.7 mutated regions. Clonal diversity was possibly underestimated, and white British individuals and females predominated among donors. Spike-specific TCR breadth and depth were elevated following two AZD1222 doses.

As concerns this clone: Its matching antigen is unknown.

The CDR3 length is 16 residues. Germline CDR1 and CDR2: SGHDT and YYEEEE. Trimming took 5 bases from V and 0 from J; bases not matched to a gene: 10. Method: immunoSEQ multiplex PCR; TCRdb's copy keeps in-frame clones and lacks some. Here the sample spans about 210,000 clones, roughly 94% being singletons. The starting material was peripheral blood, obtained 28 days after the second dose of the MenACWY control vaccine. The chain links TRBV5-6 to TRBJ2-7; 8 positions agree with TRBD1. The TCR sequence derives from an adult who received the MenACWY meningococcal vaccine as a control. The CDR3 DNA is TGTGCCAGCAGAAAAGACCGGACAGGGAGCTCCTACGAGCAGTACTTC. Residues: CASRKDRTGSSYEQYF.